Detailed here is one TCR beta chain. Assay used: immunoSEQ multiplex PCR; TCRdb lists only in-frame clones, some missing. The repertoire holds about 180,000 clones, with approximately 90% as singletons. The data were obtained in a study of T cell responses to AZD1222 COVID-19 vaccine. From germline, CDR1 is KGHSH and CDR2 LQKENI. This CDR3 is built from 14 residues. The germline V and J ends were trimmed by 2 bases and 0 bases, with 7 bases remaining between them. Sequenced material: peripheral blood, taken 28 days after the second dose of the MenACWY control vaccine. The chain recombines TRBV18 with TRBJ1-1; D call uncertain. This receptor was obtained from an adult who received the MenACWY meningococcal vaccine as a control. CDR3 in DNA: TGTGCCAGCTCACCAACAGATTTGAACACTGAAGCTTTCTTT. Translation gives CASSPTDLNTEAFF.